The 22 T cell receptor beta chains below all came from one sample that was sequenced in a study of blood T cell repertoires in COVID-19. Sequenced by immunoSEQ multiplex PCR; TCRdb stores in-frame clones only, minus some. The sample records over 90,000 clones, more than 80% being singletons. Sequencing was done on a sample of peripheral blood. These receptors were collected from a woman in her fifties or sixties with acute or convalescent COVID-19.

The chain is built from TRBV7-9 and TRBJ2-5; 10 nucleotides line up with TRBD1. J was trimmed by 0 bases and V by 3 bases; bases with no gene match: 1. CDR3 length equals 15 residues. Per germline, CDR1 SEHNR and CDR2 FQNEAQ (reference sequence). The CDR3 nucleotides read TGTGCCAGCAGCTTCGGACAGGGGGACCAAGAGACCCAGTACTTC. Protein sequence: CASSFGQGDQETQYF. The full variable domain, completed using reference TRBV7-9 and TRBJ2-5, is DTGVSQNPRHKITKRGQNVTFRCDPISEHNRLYWYRQTLGQGPEFLTYFQNEAQLEKSRLLSDRFSAERPKGSFSTLEIQRTEQGDSAMYLCASSFGQGDQETQYFGPGTRLLVL.

In its sample, this clone was seen once. The genes are TRBV19 and TRBJ2-2; D is unresolved. The CDR3 sequence is 14 residues long. V was trimmed by 6 bases and J by 0 bases, leaving 8 bases between them. From germline, CDR1 is LNHDA and CDR2 SQIVND (reference sequence). The CDR3 protein is CASRVTSNTGELFF. DNA for the CDR3: TGTGCCAGTAGGGTTACATCGAACACCGGGGAGCTGTTTTTT.

The chain couples TRBV9 to TRBJ1-2; 7 bases align to TRBD1. CDR1 is SGDLS, CDR2 YYNGEE, per germline. The junction had 10 bases not matched to a gene; V was cut back by 4 bases and J by 4 bases. This CDR3 has 15 residues. CDR3 DNA: TGTGCCAGCAGCCCAAGACAGGGAGTTAGCTATGGCTACACCTTC. Its translation: CASSPRQGVSYGYTF.

The chain is built from TRBV30 and TRBJ2-2, with D tentatively TRBD1 (5 bases). The CDR3 totals 13 residues. Germline V gene lookup returns CDR1 GTSNPN and CDR2 SVGIG (reference sequence). Trimming stripped 0 bases from V and 5 bases from J, with 7 bases between. CDR3 protein: CAWSVRQTGELFF. In DNA, the CDR3 is TGTGCCTGGAGTGTGCGACAGACCGGGGAGCTGTTTTTT.

This clone appeared once. This chain uses TRBV11-2 with TRBJ1-2; no clear D. Per germline, CDR1 SGHAT and CDR2 FQNNGV. Trimming took off 1 base at V and 1 base at J, with 10 bases between the two ends. The CDR3 has 15 residues. The CDR3 DNA reads TGTGCCAGCAGCTTAGGTCAACAGTTTAACTATGGCTACACCTTC. It specifies CASSLGQQFNYGYTF.

The chain carries TRBV14 and TRBJ2-5; D unresolved. The CDR3 runs to 14 residues. With 0 bases removed from V and 1 base from J, the gap between germline ends came to 6 bases. Germline V gene sequence: CDR1 SGHDN, CDR2 FVKESK. Here the CDR3 reads CASSQEPGQETQYF. The CDR3 coding sequence is TGTGCCAGCAGCCAAGAACCGGGCCAAGAGACCCAGTACTTC. The entire variable domain, with the rest obtained from reference TRBV14 and TRBJ2-5, is as follows: EAGVTQFPSHSVIEKGQTVTLRCDPISGHDNLYWYRRVMGKEIKFLLHFVKESKQDESGMPNNRFLAERTGGTYSTLKVQPAELEDSGVYFCASSQEPGQETQYFGPGTRLLVL.

The rearrangement links TRBV5-1 to TRBJ1-2; TRBD1 matches 9 bases. V was clipped by 3 bases and J by 5 bases; unmatched bases: 5. CDR1 is SGHRS and CDR2 is YFSETQ in the germline V gene. The CDR3 runs 14 residues. CDR3 amino acids: CASSSVTGGYGYTF. Written as DNA, the CDR3 is TGCGCCAGCAGCTCCGTGACAGGGGGTTATGGCTACACCTTC. Variable domain in full (rest from reference TRBV5-1 and TRBJ1-2): KAGVTQTPRYLIKTRGQQVTLSCSPISGHRSVSWYQQTPGQGLQFLFEYFSETQRNKGNFPGRFSGRQFSNSRSEMNVSTLELGDSALYLCASSSVTGGYGYTFGSGTRLTVV.

The rearrangement joins TRBV19 to TRBJ1-2; the match to TRBD1 covers 7 bases. CDR3 size: 14 residues. Trimming took 2 bases from V and 5 from J; bases not matched to a gene: 5. Germline V gives CDR1 LNHDA, CDR2 SQIVND (reference sequence). As DNA, the CDR3 is TGTGCCAGTAGTATACGGGGACAGTCGTATGGCTACACCTTC. This gives the protein CASSIRGQSYGYTF.

This clone was picked up one time. The rearrangement uses TRBV28 and TRBJ1-3, with D perhaps TRBD1 (5 bases). Germline-derived CDR1 and CDR2 are MDHEN and SYDVKM. Trimming cost V 4 bases and J 0 bases, with 7 bases left between them. The length of the CDR3 is 14 residues. The CDR3 coding sequence is TGTGCCAGCAGTTCAGGGTTCTCTGGAAACACCATATATTTT. Its protein product is CASSSGFSGNTIYF.

A single count supports this clone. The V call is TRBV2, the J call TRBJ1-2; 7 bases are shared with TRBD1. V trimming: 5 bases; J trimming: 1 base; junction bases outside the gene matches: 4. Germline V CDR1 and CDR2: SNHLY, FYNNEI. The CDR3 has 14 amino acids. CDR3 protein: CASSRQGDNYGYTF. CDR3 DNA: TGTGCCAGCAGTCGACAGGGTGATAACTATGGCTACACCTTC.

This chain connects TRBV11-2 to TRBJ1-2; D might be TRBD1 (5 bases). The length of the CDR3 is 13 residues. V was clipped by 5 bases and J by 4 bases, with 11 bases between them. CDR1 is SGHAT and CDR2 is FQNNGV in the germline V gene. The CDR3 sequence: CASSPGFGYGYTF. In DNA, the CDR3 is TGTGCCAGCAGCCCAGGGTTCGGCTATGGCTACACCTTC.

Notes on this clone: This is likely a read error, given that the CDR3 carries no conserved phenylalanine or tryptophan at its end. It is unclear where the CDR3 begins or ends on the DNA, so no DNA is shown, and the CDR3 is as TCRdb lists it. This sequence joins TRBV28 and TRBJ1-2; the table's D call, TRBD1, has no DNA check behind it. The CDR3 numbers 12 amino acids, ends counted. CDR1 MDHEN and CDR2 SYDVKM come from the germline V gene. CDR3: CASGDTEGKLHI.

This chain uses TRBV18 with TRBJ2-7; 7 positions match TRBD1. The V gene end was trimmed by 6 bases and the J gene end by 4 bases; junction bases not matched to a gene: 9. There are 14 residues in the CDR3. CDR1 is KGHSH and CDR2 is LQKENI in the germline V gene. CDR3 in amino acids: CASSRGTVMYEQYV. CDR3 DNA sequence: TGTGCCAGCTCCCGTGGGACAGTTATGTACGAGCAGTACGTC.

The chain carries TRBV6-5 and TRBJ1-2; D not resolved. Germline lookup yields CDR1 MNHEY and CDR2 SVGAGI. Trimming shortened V by 2 bases and J by 0 bases, and 13 bases separated the two germline ends. The CDR3 extends over 16 amino acids. The CDR3 is CASSYESPKPNYGYTF. Written as DNA, the CDR3 is TGTGCCAGCAGTTACGAGTCACCAAAGCCTAACTATGGCTACACCTTC.

The V call is TRBV6-5, the J call TRBJ1-5; D is undetermined. The CDR3 runs 14 residues. V lost 0 bases and J 1 base, leaving 4 bases between the germline ends. CDR1 and CDR2 from the germline V gene are MNHEY and SVGAGI. CDR3 DNA sequence: TGTGCCAGCAGTTACTCGAGCAGCAATCAGCCCCAGCATTTT. The encoded protein is CASSYSSSNQPQHF.

V is TRBV6-5 and J is TRBJ1-3, with 8 bases aligning to TRBD1. With V trimmed by 6 bases and J by 3 bases, 7 bases remained unmatched. The CDR3 covers 15 residues. CDR1 and CDR2 from the germline V gene are MNHEY and SVGAGI. As DNA, the CDR3 is TGTGCCAGCAGCCCCGGGACAGGCCTTGGAAACACCATATATTTT. Protein: CASSPGTGLGNTIYF.

The DNA of the CDR3 is TGTGCCAGCAGCCGTGACTTTGCGGGCGACAATGAGCAGTTCTTC. Translation: CASSRDFAGDNEQFF. The chain links TRBV7-3 to TRBJ2-1; D is possibly TRBD2 (5 bases). CDR1 SGHTA and CDR2 FQGTGA come from the germline V gene. V shed 5 bases and J shed 5 bases, with 16 bases lying between them. The CDR3 contains 15 residues. Filled out from reference TRBV7-3 and TRBJ2-1, the complete variable domain reads GAGVSQTPSNKVTEKGKYVELRCDPISGHTALYWYRQSLGQGPEFLIYFQGTGAADDSGLPNDRFFAVRPEGSVSTLKIQRTERGDSAVYLCASSRDFAGDNEQFFGPGTRLTVL.

The chain couples TRBV2 to TRBJ2-1; 14 bases align to TRBD2. V lost 6 bases, J lost 9 bases, and 10 bases stayed unmatched. The CDR3 covers 16 residues. The germline gives CDR1 SNHLY, CDR2 FYNNEI. The CDR3 protein is CASSPGTSGSLGEQFF. Written as DNA, the CDR3 is TGTGCCAGCAGCCCCGGGACTAGCGGGAGTCTCGGTGAGCAGTTCTTC.

J is TRBJ1-2 and V is TRBV6-5; 8 nucleotides match TRBD1. Germline trimming cut 3 bases from V and 8 bases from J; bases unmatched to any gene: 8. Germline CDR1 MNHEY, CDR2 SVGAGI. This CDR3 region has 14 residues. CDR3 nucleotides: TGTGCCAGCAGTTATTCCAGGGGGCTGGTCGGCTACACCTTC. Translated: CASSYSRGLVGYTF.

The CDR3 sequence is CASSQRQGYGYTF. The DNA for the CDR3 is TGTGCCAGCAGCCAGAGACAGGGCTATGGCTACACCTTC. The chain joins TRBV3-1 (or the pseudogene TRBV3-2) to TRBJ1-2, with 7 bases matching TRBD1. Trimming took 3 bases from V and 4 from J; bases not matched to a gene: 2. The germline V gene has CDR1 LGHDT and CDR2 YNNKEL (reference sequence). The CDR3 spans 13 residues.

The chain is built from TRBV10-2 and TRBJ2-1; D possibly corresponds to TRBD2 (6 bases). Between the trimmed V and J ends, which lost 8 bases and 6 bases, there was a span of 17 bases. Germline values: CDR1 WSHSY, CDR2 SAAADI. There are 14 residues in the CDR3. In DNA, the CDR3 is TGCGCCAGCCGCCGCGGGGACCCTTCCAATGAGCAGTTCTTC. The encoded protein is CASRRGDPSNEQFF.

This clone has a handful of counts. The genes are TRBV14 and TRBJ2-5; D is unresolved. Between the trimmed V and J ends, which lost 1 base and 10 bases, there was a span of 13 bases. CDR1 and CDR2 from the germline V gene are SGHDN and FVKESK. This CDR3 has 13 amino acids. The DNA of the CDR3 is TGTGCCAGCAGCCAAGGGGCCTTCAAGGTCCAGTACTTC. Its protein product is CASSQGAFKVQYF.